Shown below are 25 T cell receptor beta chains from a single sample sequenced in a study of beta chain features in type 1 diabetes. Isolated RNA was reverse transcribed in full, so expressed TCRB transcripts were sequenced. Here immunoSEQ multiplex PCR was the method, and the copy in TCRdb shows in-frame clones only, minus some. The table lists hundreds of thousands of clones, around 15% of them singletons. Overall study findings and caveats: Researchers report that Type 1 diabetes patients had moderately but significantly shorter TCRB CDR3s across all four CD4+ subsets.

These receptors are not linked to any known antigen. The sequencing sample was made of naive CD4+ T cells from blood. The receptors originated from a man between 18 and 29 years old with type 1 diabetes.

This clone was seen only a few times. The chain recombines TRBV7-9 with TRBJ1-5, with D possibly TRBD1 on 5 matching bases. Trimming took off 5 bases at V and 5 bases at J, with 22 bases between the two ends. This CDR3 region has 17 residues. From germline, CDR1 is SEHNR and CDR2 FQNEAQ (reference sequence). CDR3 region: CASSRSLGGEGYQPQHF. CDR3 DNA: TGTGCCAGCAGCCGATCCCTCGGGGGAGAGGGATATCAGCCCCAGCATTTT. The entire variable domain, with the rest obtained from reference TRBV7-9 and TRBJ1-5, is as follows: DTGVSQNPRHKITKRGQNVTFRCDPISEHNRLYWYRQTLGQGPEFLTYFQNEAQLEKSRLLSDRFSAERPKGSFSTLEIQRTEQGDSAMYLCASSRSLGGEGYQPQHFGDGTRLSIL.

The chain uses TRBV10-3 and TRBJ1-5, with a weak D call TRBD1 (6 bases). With 6 bases removed from V and 4 bases from J, the gap between germline ends came to 7 bases. CDR3 length: 12 residues. The V gene's germline CDR1 is ENHRY and CDR2 SYGVKD. The CDR3 coding sequence is TGTGCCATCAGACAGGGTAATCAGCCCCAGCATTTT. It yields the protein CAIRQGNQPQHF.

The V call is TRBV30, the J call TRBJ2-5; D gene uncertain. CDR3 length: 13 amino acids. Germline V lookup: CDR1 GTSNPN, CDR2 SVGIG (reference sequence). V lost 5 bases and J lost 0, with 10 bases in between. The CDR3 region has the DNA TGTGCCTGGGGCCCCCTGTACCAAGAGACCCAGTACTTC. This codes for CAWGPLYQETQYF.

V is TRBV2 and J is TRBJ2-4, with D possibly called TRBD1 or TRBD2 (6 bases each). CDR3 length equals 16 residues. Germline values: CDR1 SNHLY, CDR2 FYNNEI. The germline V and J ends were trimmed by 3 bases and 6 bases, with 18 bases remaining between them. The CDR3 reads CASSEGKGGSRNIQYF. CDR3 coding DNA: TGTGCCAGCAGTGAGGGAAAAGGGGGGTCCCGAAACATTCAGTACTTC. Together with reference TRBV2 and TRBJ2-4, the CDR3 gives the full variable domain: EPEVTQTPSHQVTQMGQEVILRCVPISNHLYFYWYRQILGQKVEFLVSFYNNEISEKSEIFDDQFSVERPDGSNFTLKIRSTKLEDSAMYFCASSEGKGGSRNIQYFGAGTRLSVL.

This clone was seen more than once but under ten times. In DNA, the CDR3 is TGCAGTGCTCAGACCCATCAGCCCCAGCATTTT. It translates to CSAQTHQPQHF. The J gene is TRBJ1-5, the V gene TRBV20-1; D remains ambiguous. The CDR3 is made up of 11 amino acids. V lost 5 bases to trimming and J lost 5 bases, with 7 bases between them. Looked up from germline, CDR1 is DFQATT and CDR2 is SNEGSKA (reference sequence).

This clone showed up just a few times. This chain uses TRBV27 with TRBJ1-6, with D maybe TRBD1 (6 bases). This CDR3 comprises 17 residues. V gave up 2 bases and J gave up 9 bases, with 20 bases separating them. Germline CDR1 MNHEY, CDR2 SMNVEV (reference sequence). The CDR3 region is CASSLNGGRGGPSPLHF. CDR3 nucleotides: TGTGCCAGCAGTTTAAACGGGGGCCGTGGGGGTCCTTCACCCCTCCACTTT.

There are a few counts of this clone. This sequence joins TRBV5-4 and TRBJ1-1; 7 bases fit TRBD1. The germline V gene has CDR1 SGHNT and CDR2 YYREEE (reference sequence). This CDR3 is built from 14 residues. Trimming took 2 bases from V and 5 from J; bases not matched to a gene: 6. The CDR3 coding sequence is TGTGCCAGCAGCTTCGGAGGGGGCGGGACTGAAGCTTTCTTT. The encoded protein is CASSFGGGGTEAFF.

This clone was seen a handful of times. The J gene is TRBJ2-7, the V gene TRBV7-8; the D gene is possibly TRBD2 (6 bases). The CDR3 length is 14 residues. Per the germline V gene, CDR1 is SGHVS and CDR2 is FQNEAQ. V was clipped by 5 bases and J by 1 base, with 12 bases between them. The CDR3 DNA follows: TGTGCCAGCAGCCTTACGGGAGTTTCCTACGAGCAGTACTTC. Amino acid sequence: CASSLTGVSYEQYF. Filled out from reference TRBV7-8 and TRBJ2-7, the complete variable domain reads GAGVSQSPRYKVAKRGQDVALRCDPISGHVSLFWYQQALGQGPEFLTYFQNEAQLDKSGLPSDRFFAERPEGSVSTLKIQRTQQEDSAVYLCASSLTGVSYEQYFGPGTRLTVT.

This chain links TRBV29-1 with TRBJ1-3; D unclear. The germline gives CDR1 SQVTM, CDR2 ANQGSEA. This CDR3 region has 13 residues. V gave up 0 bases and J gave up 8 bases, with 11 bases separating them. DNA for the CDR3: TGCAGCGTTGAAGATAGTTCCTTGGACACCATATATTTT. It is translated as CSVEDSSLDTIYF. The variable domain in full, with the rest retrieved from reference TRBV29-1 and TRBJ1-3, is SAVISQKPSRDICQRGTSLTIQCQVDSQVTMMFWYRQQPGQSLTLIATANQGSEATYESGFVIDKFPISRPNLTFSTLTVSNMSPEDSSIYLCSVEDSSLDTIYFGEGSWLTVV.

Note on this clone: One junction end disagrees with the germline gene, perhaps due to a read error. V gene TRBV7-2 combines with J gene TRBJ1-2, with D perhaps matching TRBD1 (6 bases). This CDR3 is 13 amino acids long. In germline, CDR1 is SGHTA, CDR2 FQGNSA. The DNA of the CDR3 is TGTGCCAGCAGCTTAGAGGGGGTCCGGGACCGATACTTC. It specifies CASSLEGVRDRYF.

This clone was seen a few times. CDR3 sequence reads: CASSETQGAENTEAFF. The CDR3 DNA sequence: TGTGCCAGCAGTGAAACACAGGGGGCGGAGAACACTGAAGCTTTCTTT. The chain links TRBV2 to TRBJ1-1; 9 bases are a match to TRBD1. The CDR3 has 16 amino acids. CDR1 SNHLY and CDR2 FYNNEI come from the germline V gene. With V trimmed by 2 bases and J by 1 base, 5 bases remained unmatched.

In DNA form, the CDR3 reads TGTGCCATCAGGACGGGACTACGCTTTGGAGATGAGCAGTTCTTC. This translates into CAIRTGLRFGDEQFF. V usage is TRBV10-3 and J usage is TRBJ2-1; 7 bases are shared with TRBD2. The germline V gene has CDR1 ENHRY and CDR2 SYGVKD. V shed 6 bases, J shed 8 bases, and the junction held 13 bases outside the gene matches. The CDR3 loop spans 15 amino acids.

This chain uses TRBV6-1 with TRBJ1-6, with 7 bases lining up with TRBD1. CDR3 size: 14 residues. Germline assignment: CDR1 MNHNS and CDR2 SASEGT. Trimming took 7 bases from V and 10 from J; bases not matched to a gene: 10. The DNA of the CDR3 is TGTGCCAGCACAAGGACAGGTCAAGGATCACCCCTCCACTTT. Residues: CASTRTGQGSPLHF.

The chain links TRBV4-2 to TRBJ1-2, with TRBD1 as a possible D gene (6 bases). The V and J ends lost 1 base and 4 bases respectively, with 13 bases between them. The CDR3 is made up of 15 amino acids. The V gene's germline CDR1 is LGHNA and CDR2 YNFKEQ. Here the CDR3 DNA reads TGTGCCAGCAGCCAAGGGCAGGGACAATCCTATGGCTACACCTTC. It encodes CASSQGQGQSYGYTF.

In this sample, this clone turned up a few times. V is TRBV11-3 and J is TRBJ2-7; D gene ambiguous. Germline V gene lookup returns CDR1 SGHNT and CDR2 YENEEA. The CDR3 contains 13 residues. V was cut by 2 bases and J by 3 bases, with 8 bases left in between. The CDR3 is CASSLSGSYEQYF. The DNA for the CDR3 is TGTGCCAGCAGCTTATCGGGCAGCTACGAGCAGTACTTC.

Only a few counts were recorded for this clone. The CDR3: CASSSWTSESETQYF. CDR3 DNA: TGTGCCAGCAGCTCCTGGACTAGTGAATCAGAGACCCAGTACTTC. The chain combines TRBV7-2 with TRBJ2-5; 7 bases agree with TRBD2. From germline, CDR1 is SGHTA and CDR2 FQGNSA. V gave up 4 bases and J gave up 4 bases; unmatched junction bases: 9. This CDR3 has 15 amino acids. Full variable domain (rest looked up from reference TRBV7-2 and TRBJ2-5): GAGVSQSPSNKVTEKGKDVELRCDPISGHTALYWYRQSLGQGLEFLIYFQGNSAPDKSGLPSDRFSAERTGGSVSTLTIQRTQQEDSAVYLCASSSWTSESETQYFGPGTRLLVL.

The rearrangement joins TRBV30 to TRBJ2-3, with 7 bases aligning to TRBD2. CDR1 is GTSNPN, CDR2 SVGIG, per germline (reference sequence). V gave up 0 bases and J gave up 1 base; unmatched junction bases: 4. This CDR3 is 15 amino acids long. CDR3 region: CAWSVGGGGTDTQYF. The CDR3 DNA reads TGTGCCTGGAGTGTAGGTGGGGGGGGCACAGATACGCAGTATTTT.

This clone was observed a handful of times. The DNA for the CDR3 is TGTGCCAGCGTTTCCATTAACTATGGCTACACCTTC. It is translated as CASVSINYGYTF. This chain links TRBV6-1 with TRBJ1-2; D is unclear. Germline CDR1 and CDR2: MNHNS and SASEGT. Trimming removed 8 bases at V and 1 base at J, with 8 bases between. The CDR3 length is 12 residues.

The chain uses TRBV19 and TRBJ2-5; D gene ambiguous. CDR1 is LNHDA, CDR2 SQIVND, per germline (reference sequence). Trimming cost V 5 bases and J 2 bases, with 15 bases left between them. The CDR3 extends over 15 amino acids. The CDR3 DNA reads TGTGCCAGTAGTCTAGGACGTATACCTCAAGAGACCCAGTACTTC. Protein: CASSLGRIPQETQYF. Filled out from reference TRBV19 and TRBJ2-5, the complete variable domain reads DGGITQSPKYLFRKEGQNVTLSCEQNLNHDAMYWYRQDPGQGLRLIYYSQIVNDFQKGDIAEGYSVSREKKESFPLTVTSAQKNPTAFYLCASSLGRIPQETQYFGPGTRLLVL.

The CDR3 DNA is TGCAGCGCTCGCTTAGGGGGGTACGAGCAGTACTTC. Translation gives CSARLGGYEQYF. The chain combines TRBV29-1 with TRBJ2-7, with D perhaps being TRBD1 or TRBD2 (6 bases each). Germline values: CDR1 SQVTM, CDR2 ANQGSEA. V was cut by 7 bases and J by 4 bases, with 14 bases left in between. The CDR3 spans 12 residues.

The V gene is TRBV30, the J gene TRBJ1-2; D may be TRBD1 (5 bases). Germline assignment: CDR1 GTSNPN and CDR2 SVGIG (reference sequence). The V end was cut by 0 bases, the J end by 4 bases, with 15 bases between. This CDR3 contains 15 residues. DNA of the CDR3: TGTGCCTGGAGTGTAATCCGGGGCCTGGGCTATGGCTACACCTTC. Translated, it gives CAWSVIRGLGYGYTF.

The chain has TRBV29-1 and TRBJ2-5; D might be TRBD1 (6 bases). Germline V gives CDR1 SQVTM, CDR2 ANQGSEA. The CDR3 runs 16 residues. V was pared by 3 bases and J by 2 bases, with 19 bases between. The CDR3 nucleotides read TGCAGCGTTGATGTGGGCCTCAGGGGTCGTCAAGAGACCCAGTACTTC. It encodes CSVDVGLRGRQETQYF.

The rearrangement joins TRBV11-2 to TRBJ2-1; 9 bases agree with TRBD1. V was clipped by 5 bases and J by 12 bases; unmatched bases: 8. The germline V gene has CDR1 SGHAT and CDR2 FQNNGV. The CDR3 sequence is 13 residues long. This chain's CDR3 is CASSPGQGIRQFF. The DNA of the CDR3 is TGTGCCAGCAGCCCAGGACAGGGGATTAGGCAGTTCTTC.

The chain has TRBV28 and TRBJ1-1; D call uncertain. Per the germline V gene, CDR1 is MDHEN and CDR2 is SYDVKM. The V and J ends lost 5 bases and 5 bases respectively, with 9 bases between them. The CDR3 is made up of 12 amino acids. CDR3 coding DNA: TGTGCCAGCAGTCTCCAGGTGACTGAAGCTTTCTTT. Translated, it gives CASSLQVTEAFF.

The V call is TRBV5-1, the J call TRBJ2-4; D is possibly TRBD2 (5 bases). CDR1 is SGHRS, CDR2 YFSETQ, per germline. This CDR3 region has 11 residues. Trimming cost V 6 bases and J 5 bases, with 6 bases left between them. DNA of the CDR3: TGCGCCAGCAAGGAGGAAAACATTCAGTACTTC. It translates to CASKEENIQYF. Full variable domain (outside the CDR3, taken from reference TRBV5-1 and TRBJ2-4): KAGVTQTPRYLIKTRGQQVTLSCSPISGHRSVSWYQQTPGQGLQFLFEYFSETQRNKGNFPGRFSGRQFSNSRSEMNVSTLELGDSALYLCASKEENIQYFGAGTRLSVL.